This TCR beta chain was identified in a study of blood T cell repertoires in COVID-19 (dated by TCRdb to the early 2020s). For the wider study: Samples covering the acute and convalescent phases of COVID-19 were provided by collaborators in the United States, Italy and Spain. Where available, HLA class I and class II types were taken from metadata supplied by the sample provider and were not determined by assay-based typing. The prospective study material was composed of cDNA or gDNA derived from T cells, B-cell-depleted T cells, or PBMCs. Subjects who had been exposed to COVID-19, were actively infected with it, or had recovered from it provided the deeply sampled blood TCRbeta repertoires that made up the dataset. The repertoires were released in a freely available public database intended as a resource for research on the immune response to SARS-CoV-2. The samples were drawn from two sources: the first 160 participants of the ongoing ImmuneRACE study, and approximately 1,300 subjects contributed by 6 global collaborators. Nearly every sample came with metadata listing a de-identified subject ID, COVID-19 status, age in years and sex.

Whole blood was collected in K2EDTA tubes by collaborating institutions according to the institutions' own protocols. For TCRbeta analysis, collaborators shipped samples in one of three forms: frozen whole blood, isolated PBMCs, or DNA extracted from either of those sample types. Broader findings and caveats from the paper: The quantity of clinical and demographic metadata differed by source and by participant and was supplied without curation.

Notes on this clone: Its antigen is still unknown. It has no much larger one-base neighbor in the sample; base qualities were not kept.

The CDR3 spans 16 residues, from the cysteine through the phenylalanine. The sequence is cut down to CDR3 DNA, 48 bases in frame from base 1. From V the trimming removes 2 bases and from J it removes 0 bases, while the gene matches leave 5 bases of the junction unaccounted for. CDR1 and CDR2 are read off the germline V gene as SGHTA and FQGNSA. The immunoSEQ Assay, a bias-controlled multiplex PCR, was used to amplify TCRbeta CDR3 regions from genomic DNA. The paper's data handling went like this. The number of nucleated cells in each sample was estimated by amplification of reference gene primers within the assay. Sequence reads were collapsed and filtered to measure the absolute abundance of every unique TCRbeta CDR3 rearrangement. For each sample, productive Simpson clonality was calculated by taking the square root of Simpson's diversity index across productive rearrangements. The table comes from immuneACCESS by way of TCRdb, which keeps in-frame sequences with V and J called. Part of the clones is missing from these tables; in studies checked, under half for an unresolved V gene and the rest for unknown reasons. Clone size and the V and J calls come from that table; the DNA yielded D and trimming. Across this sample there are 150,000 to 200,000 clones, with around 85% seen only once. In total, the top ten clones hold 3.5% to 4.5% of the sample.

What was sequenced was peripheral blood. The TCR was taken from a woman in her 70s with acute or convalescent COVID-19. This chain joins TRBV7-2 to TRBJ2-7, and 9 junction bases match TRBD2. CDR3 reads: CASSLTSGFSSYEQYF. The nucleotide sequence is TGTGCCAGCAGCTTAACTAGCGGGTTCTCCTCCTACGAGCAGTACTTC.